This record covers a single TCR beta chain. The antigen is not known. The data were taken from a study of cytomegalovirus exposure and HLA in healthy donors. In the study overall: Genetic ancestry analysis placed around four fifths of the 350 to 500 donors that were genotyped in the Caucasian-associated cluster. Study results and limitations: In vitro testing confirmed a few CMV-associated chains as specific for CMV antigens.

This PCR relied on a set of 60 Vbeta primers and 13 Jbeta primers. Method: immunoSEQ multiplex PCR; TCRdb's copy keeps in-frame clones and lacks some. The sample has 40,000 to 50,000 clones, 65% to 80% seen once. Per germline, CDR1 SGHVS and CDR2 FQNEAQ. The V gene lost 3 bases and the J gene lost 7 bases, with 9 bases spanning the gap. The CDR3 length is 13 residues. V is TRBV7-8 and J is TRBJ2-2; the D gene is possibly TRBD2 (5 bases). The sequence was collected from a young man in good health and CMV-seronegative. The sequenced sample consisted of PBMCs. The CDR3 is CASSFDRGGELFF. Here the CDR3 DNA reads TGTGCCAGCAGCTTCGACCGGGGCGGGGAGCTGTTTTTT.